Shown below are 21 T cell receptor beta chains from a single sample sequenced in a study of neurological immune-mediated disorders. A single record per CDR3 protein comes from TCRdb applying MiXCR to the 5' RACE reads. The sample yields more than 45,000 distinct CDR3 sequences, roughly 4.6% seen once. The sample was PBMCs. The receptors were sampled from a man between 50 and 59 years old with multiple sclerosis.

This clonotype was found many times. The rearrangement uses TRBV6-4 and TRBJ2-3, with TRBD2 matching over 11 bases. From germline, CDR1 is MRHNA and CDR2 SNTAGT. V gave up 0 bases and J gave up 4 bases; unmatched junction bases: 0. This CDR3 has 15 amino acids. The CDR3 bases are TGTGCCAGCAGTGACTCTAGCGGGGGGGCAGATACGCAGTATTTT. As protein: CASSDSSGGADTQYF.

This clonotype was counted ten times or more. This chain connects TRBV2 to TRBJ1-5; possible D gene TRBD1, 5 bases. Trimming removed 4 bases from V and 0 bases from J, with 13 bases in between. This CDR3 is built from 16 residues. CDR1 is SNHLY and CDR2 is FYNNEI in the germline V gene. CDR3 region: CASSGRDGDSNQPQHF. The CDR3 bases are TGTGCCAGCAGTGGTCGGGACGGCGATAGCAATCAGCCCCAGCATTTT.

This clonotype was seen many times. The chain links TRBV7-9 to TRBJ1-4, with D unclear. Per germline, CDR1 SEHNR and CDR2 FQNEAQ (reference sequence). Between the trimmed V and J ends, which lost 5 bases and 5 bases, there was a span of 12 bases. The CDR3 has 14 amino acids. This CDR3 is CASSIERANEKLFF. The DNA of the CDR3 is TGTGCCAGCAGCATCGAGAGAGCAAATGAAAAACTGTTTTTT.

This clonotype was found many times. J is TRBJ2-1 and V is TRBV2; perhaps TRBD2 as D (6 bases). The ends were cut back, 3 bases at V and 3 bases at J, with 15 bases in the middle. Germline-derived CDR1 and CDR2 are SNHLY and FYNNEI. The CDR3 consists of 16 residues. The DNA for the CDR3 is TGTGCCAGCAGTGACCCTTCTAGCGCGGTCTACAATGAGCAGTTCTTC. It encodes CASSDPSSAVYNEQFF.

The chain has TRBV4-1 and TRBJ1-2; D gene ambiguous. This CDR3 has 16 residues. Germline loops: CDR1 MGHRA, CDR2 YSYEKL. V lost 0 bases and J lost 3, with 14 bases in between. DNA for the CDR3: TGCGCCAGCAGCCAAGATTTGGGCAGATACGACTATGGCTACACCTTC. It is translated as CASSQDLGRYDYGYTF.

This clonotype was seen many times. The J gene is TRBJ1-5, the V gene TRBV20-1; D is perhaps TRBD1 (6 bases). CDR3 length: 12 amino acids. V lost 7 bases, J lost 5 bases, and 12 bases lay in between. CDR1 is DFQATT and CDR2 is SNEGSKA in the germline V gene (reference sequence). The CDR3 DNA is TGCAGTGTCGTACAGGGAGATCAGCCCCAGCATTTT. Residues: CSVVQGDQPQHF.

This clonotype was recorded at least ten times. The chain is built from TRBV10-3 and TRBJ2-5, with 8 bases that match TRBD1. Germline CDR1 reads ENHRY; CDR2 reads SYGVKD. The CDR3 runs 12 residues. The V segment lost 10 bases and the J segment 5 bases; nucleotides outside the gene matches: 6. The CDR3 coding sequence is TGTGCCACCTCAGGGGGCTCGGAGACCCAGTACTTC. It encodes CATSGGSETQYF.

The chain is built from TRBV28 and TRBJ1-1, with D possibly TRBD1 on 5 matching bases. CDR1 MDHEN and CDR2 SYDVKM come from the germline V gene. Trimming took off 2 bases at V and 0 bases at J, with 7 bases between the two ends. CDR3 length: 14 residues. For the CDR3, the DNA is TGTGCCAGCAGTTTAAGCAGGGTGAACACTGAAGCTTTCTTT. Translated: CASSLSRVNTEAFF.

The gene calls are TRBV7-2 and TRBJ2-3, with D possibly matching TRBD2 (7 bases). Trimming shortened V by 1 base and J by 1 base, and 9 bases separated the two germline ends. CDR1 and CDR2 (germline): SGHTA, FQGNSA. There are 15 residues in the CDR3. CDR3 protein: CASSLVGGRTDTQYF. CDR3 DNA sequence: TGTGCCAGCAGCTTAGTGGGGGGGCGCACAGATACGCAGTATTTT.

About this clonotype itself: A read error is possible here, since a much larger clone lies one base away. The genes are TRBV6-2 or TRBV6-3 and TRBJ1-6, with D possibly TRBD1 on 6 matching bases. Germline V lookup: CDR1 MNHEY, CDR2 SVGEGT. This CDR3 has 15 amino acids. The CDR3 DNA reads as TGTGCCAGCACCAACAGGGACGGATATAATTCACCCCTCAACTTT. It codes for CASTNRDGYNSPLNF.

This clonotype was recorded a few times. The CDR3 spells CASSQTTWTEAFF. The CDR3 bases are TGTGCCAGCAGCCAAACAACTTGGACTGAAGCTTTCTTT. This chain links TRBV3-1 with TRBJ1-1, with D hard to call. The V gene lost 2 bases and the J gene lost 5 bases, with 9 bases spanning the gap. CDR1 is LGHDT and CDR2 is YNNKEL in the germline V gene (reference sequence). The CDR3 is made up of 13 amino acids. Supplemented by reference TRBV3-1 and TRBJ1-1, the full variable domain reads DTAVSQTPKYLVTQMGNDKSIKCEQNLGHDTMYWYKQDSKKFLKIMFSYNNKELIINETVPNRFSPKSPDKAHLNLHINSLELGDSAVYFCASSQTTWTEAFFGQGTRLTVV.

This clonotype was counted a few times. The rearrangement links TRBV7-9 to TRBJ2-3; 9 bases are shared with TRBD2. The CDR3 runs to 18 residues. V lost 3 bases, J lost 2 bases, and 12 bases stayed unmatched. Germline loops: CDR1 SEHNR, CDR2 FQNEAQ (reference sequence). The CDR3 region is CASSFGKGLALFTDTQYF. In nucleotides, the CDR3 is TGTGCCAGCAGCTTCGGAAAGGGACTAGCCCTGTTCACAGATACGCAGTATTTT.

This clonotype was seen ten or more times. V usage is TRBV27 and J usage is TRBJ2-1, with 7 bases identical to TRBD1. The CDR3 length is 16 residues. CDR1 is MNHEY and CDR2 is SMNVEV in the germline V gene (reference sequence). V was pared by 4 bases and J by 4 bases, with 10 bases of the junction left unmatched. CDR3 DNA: TGTGCCAGCAGTTCATCGGACAGGCCCGATTACAATGAGCAGTTCTTC. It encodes CASSSSDRPDYNEQFF.

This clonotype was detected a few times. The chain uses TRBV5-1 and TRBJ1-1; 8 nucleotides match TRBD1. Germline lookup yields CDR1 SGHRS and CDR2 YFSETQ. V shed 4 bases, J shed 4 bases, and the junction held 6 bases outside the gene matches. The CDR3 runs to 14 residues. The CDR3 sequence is CASSVRGQGTEAFF. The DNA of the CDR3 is TGCGCCAGCAGCGTCAGGGGGCAAGGCACTGAAGCTTTCTTT.

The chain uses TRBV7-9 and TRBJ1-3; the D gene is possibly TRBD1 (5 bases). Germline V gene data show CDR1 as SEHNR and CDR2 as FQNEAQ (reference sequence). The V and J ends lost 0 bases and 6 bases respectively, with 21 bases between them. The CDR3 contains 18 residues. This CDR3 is CASSLAGAGSSPSNTIYF. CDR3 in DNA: TGTGCCAGCAGCTTAGCTGGGGCAGGGTCTTCCCCCTCAAACACCATATATTTT.

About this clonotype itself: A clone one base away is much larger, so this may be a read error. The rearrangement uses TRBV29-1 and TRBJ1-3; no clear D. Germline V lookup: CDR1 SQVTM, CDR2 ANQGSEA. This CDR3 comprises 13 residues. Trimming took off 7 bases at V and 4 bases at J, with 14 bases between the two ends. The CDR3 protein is CSAGSSIGNTIYF. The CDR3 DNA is TGCAGCGCGGGGTCGTCTATCGGAAACACCATATATTTT.

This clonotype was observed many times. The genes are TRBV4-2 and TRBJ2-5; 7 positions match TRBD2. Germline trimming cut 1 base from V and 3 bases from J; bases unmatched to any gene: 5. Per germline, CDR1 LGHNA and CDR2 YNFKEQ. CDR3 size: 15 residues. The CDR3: CASSQGVRGEETQYF. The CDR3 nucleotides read TGTGCCAGCAGCCAAGGTGTTCGGGGGGAAGAGACCCAGTACTTC.

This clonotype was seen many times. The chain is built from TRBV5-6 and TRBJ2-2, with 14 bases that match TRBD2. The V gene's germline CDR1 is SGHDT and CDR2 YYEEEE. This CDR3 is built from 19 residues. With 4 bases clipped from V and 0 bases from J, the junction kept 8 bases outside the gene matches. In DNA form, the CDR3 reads TGTGCCAGCAGCCCTCCGGGACTAGCGGGAGCTTCGAACACCGGGGAGCTGTTTTTT. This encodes CASSPPGLAGASNTGELFF.

The CDR3 spells CASSLPEGHPSEQFF. CDR3 DNA: TGTGCCAGCAGTTTACCGGAGGGGCACCCCAGTGAGCAGTTCTTC. The gene calls are TRBV28 and TRBJ2-1; maybe TRBD2 (6 bases). Germline lookup yields CDR1 MDHEN and CDR2 SYDVKM. This CDR3 has 15 residues. V gave up 2 bases and J gave up 9 bases, with 17 bases separating them.

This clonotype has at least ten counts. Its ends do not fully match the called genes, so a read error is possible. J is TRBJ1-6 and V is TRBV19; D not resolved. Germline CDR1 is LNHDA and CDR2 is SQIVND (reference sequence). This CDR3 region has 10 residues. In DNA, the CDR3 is TGTGCCAGTAGCTGCTCACCCCTCAACTTT. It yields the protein CASSCSPLNF.

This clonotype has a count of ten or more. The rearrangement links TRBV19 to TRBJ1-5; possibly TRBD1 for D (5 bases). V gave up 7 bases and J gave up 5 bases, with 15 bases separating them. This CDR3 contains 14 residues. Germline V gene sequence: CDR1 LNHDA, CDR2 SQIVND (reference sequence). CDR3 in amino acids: CASKKTVQDQPQHF. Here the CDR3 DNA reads TGTGCCAGTAAGAAGACAGTCCAGGATCAGCCCCAGCATTTT.